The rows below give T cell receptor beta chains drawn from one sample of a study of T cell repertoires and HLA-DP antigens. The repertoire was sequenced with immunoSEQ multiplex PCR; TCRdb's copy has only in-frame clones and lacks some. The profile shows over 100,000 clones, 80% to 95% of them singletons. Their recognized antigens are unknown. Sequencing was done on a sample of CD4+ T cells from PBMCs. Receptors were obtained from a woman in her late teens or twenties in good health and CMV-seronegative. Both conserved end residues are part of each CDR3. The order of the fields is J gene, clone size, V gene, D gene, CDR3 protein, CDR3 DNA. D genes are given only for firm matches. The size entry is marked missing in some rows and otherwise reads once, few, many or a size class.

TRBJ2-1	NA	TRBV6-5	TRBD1	CASSYSNQGADEQFF	TGTGCCAGCAGTTACTCGAATCAGGGGGCCGATGAGCAGTTCTTC
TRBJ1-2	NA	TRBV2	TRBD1	CASSKTGLSYGYTF	TGTGCCAGCAGTAAGACAGGGCTCAGCTATGGCTACACCTTC
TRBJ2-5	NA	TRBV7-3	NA	CASSFIPQETQYF	TGTGCCAGCAGCTTCATACCCCAAGAGACCCAGTACTTC
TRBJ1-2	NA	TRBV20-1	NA	CSANRDYGYTF	TGCAGTGCTAACAGGGACTATGGCTACACCTTC
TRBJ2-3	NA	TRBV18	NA	CASSPGLGTDTQYF	TGTGCCAGCTCACCGGGACTGGGCACAGATACGCAGTATTTT
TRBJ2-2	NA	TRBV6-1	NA	CASSPGSWNTGELFF	TGTGCCAGCAGCCCCGGGAGTTGGAACACCGGGGAGCTGTTTTTT
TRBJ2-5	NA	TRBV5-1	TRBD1	CASRSGTGVETQYF	TGCGCCAGCAGGTCCGGGACAGGGGTAGAGACCCAGTACTTC
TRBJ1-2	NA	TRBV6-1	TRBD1	CASIPGQGGYAF	TGTGCCAGCATTCCGGGACAGGGTGGATACGCCTTC
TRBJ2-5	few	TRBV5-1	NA	CASSLVEETQYF	TGCGCCAGCAGCTTGGTTGAAGAGACCCAGTACTTC
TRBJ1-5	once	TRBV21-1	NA	CASSKLLGEMTGGFRRNQPQHF	TGTGCCAGCAGCAAACTCCTTGGGGAAATGACAGGGGGCTTTAGAAGGAATCAGCCCCAGCATTTT
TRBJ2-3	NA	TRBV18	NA	CASSPPPLTRFTDTQYF	TGTGCCAGCTCACCTCCCCCGTTAACACGGTTCACAGATACGCAGTATTTT
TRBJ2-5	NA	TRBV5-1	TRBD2	CASKRGMETQYF	TGCGCCAGCAAGCGGGGGATGGAGACCCAGTACTTC
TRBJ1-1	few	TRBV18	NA	CASSPTGSTEAFF	TGTGCCAGCTCACCTACAGGGAGCACTGAAGCTTTCTTT
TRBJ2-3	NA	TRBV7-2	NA	CASSLIGAGIGADTQYF	TGTGCCAGCAGCTTAATAGGCGCGGGGATAGGGGCAGATACGCAGTATTTT
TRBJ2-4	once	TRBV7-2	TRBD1	CASSLVGQGNIQYF	TGTGCCAGCAGCTTAGTTGGACAGGGAAACATTCAGTACTTC
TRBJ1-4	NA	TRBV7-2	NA	CASSLDRNEKLFF	TGTGCCAGCAGCTTAGACCGGAATGAAAAACTGTTTTTT
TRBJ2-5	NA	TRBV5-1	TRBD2	CASSLVGEGEETQYF	TGCGCCAGCAGCTTGGTAGGGGAGGGAGAAGAGACCCAGTACTTC
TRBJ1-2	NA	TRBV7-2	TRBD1	CASSLVQGIGYGYTF	TGTGCCAGCAGCTTAGTACAGGGGATTGGCTATGGCTACACCTTC
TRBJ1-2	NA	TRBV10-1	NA	CASPPCGRPISYGYTF	TGCGCCAGCCCCCCCTGCGGCAGGCCGATATCTTATGGCTACACCTTC
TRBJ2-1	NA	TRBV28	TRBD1	CASRTPGTGIGKQFF	TGTGCCAGCAGGACCCCCGGGACAGGGATAGGTAAGCAGTTCTTC
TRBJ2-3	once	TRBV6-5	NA	CASSRLLGDTQYF	TGTGCCAGCAGCCGCCTCCTAGGAGATACGCAGTATTTT
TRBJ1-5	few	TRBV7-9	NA	CASSLAGWNQPQHF	TGTGCCAGCAGCTTAGCAGGGTGGAATCAGCCCCAGCATTTT
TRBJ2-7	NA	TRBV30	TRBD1	CAWSRQGRSYEQYF	TGTGCCTGGAGTAGACAGGGCCGCTCCTACGAGCAGTACTTC
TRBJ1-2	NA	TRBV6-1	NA	CASRANYGYTF	TGTGCCAGTCGGGCGAACTATGGCTACACCTTC
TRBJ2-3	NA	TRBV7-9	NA	CASSLQAGTDTQYF	TGTGCCAGCAGCTTACAAGCGGGCACAGATACGCAGTATTTT
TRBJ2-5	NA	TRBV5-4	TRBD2	CASSLAPSGGKFVETQYF	TGTGCCAGCAGCTTGGCCCCTAGCGGGGGGAAGTTCGTAGAGACCCAGTACTTC
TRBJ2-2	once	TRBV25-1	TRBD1	CASSWTGGTGELFF	TGTGCCAGCAGTTGGACAGGAGGCACCGGGGAGCTGTTTTTT